This T cell receptor (beta chain) stems from a study of PD-1 blockade in classical Hodgkin lymphoma. TCRdb's table, derived via immunoSEQ multiplex PCR, lists solely in-frame clones and lacks some. The data show more than 90,000 clones, with roughly 89% seen just once and under 7.5% held by the top ten. There are 14 residues in the CDR3. Germline V gene data show CDR1 as SGHVS and CDR2 as FQNEAQ. The germline V and J ends were trimmed by 0 bases and 2 bases, with 5 bases remaining between them. Patients all relapsed after autologous stem cell transplantation, and there was variation in brentuximab vedotin exposure. Study observations and caveats: Lower baseline TCR diversity was reported for newly diagnosed patients than for healthy donors.

In regard to this clone: As yet, its antigen is unknown.

This chain uses TRBV7-8 with TRBJ2-1; D is unresolved. This receptor was obtained from a human donor with classical Hodgkin lymphoma. The source was peripheral blood mononuclear cells (PBMCs), collected before the second cycle of nivolumab. CDR3 region: CASSLAGTYNEQFF. The CDR3 DNA reads TGTGCCAGCAGCTTAGCGGGAACCTACAATGAGCAGTTCTTC.